These 6 T cell receptor beta chains originate from one sample sequenced in a study of T cell responses to AZD1222 COVID-19 vaccine. Sequencing used immunoSEQ multiplex PCR; TCRdb keeps in-frame clones, though not all of them. There are nearly 100,000 clones in the sample; more than 70% occur only once, and approximately 2.8% lies in the top ten. Sequencing used peripheral blood, obtained on day 0 of AZD1222 vaccination. The receptors shown here come from an adult in good health.

This clone was counted between two and nine times. The rearrangement joins TRBV7-9 to TRBJ2-1; 10 nucleotides line up with TRBD2. This CDR3 has 15 residues. Losses at the gene ends were 7 bases for V and 7 bases for J; bases not matched to a gene: 10. The germline CDR1 and CDR2 sequences are SEHNR and FQNEAQ (reference sequence). As DNA, the CDR3 is TGTGCCAGCAACTTTATCAGCGGGGGGGCGAATGAGCAGTTCTTC. The encoded protein is CASNFISGGANEQFF.

The sample holds a few counts of this clone. The chain uses TRBV5-1 and TRBJ2-3; D might be TRBD2 (7 bases). Trimming took off 5 bases at V and 0 bases at J, with 10 bases between the two ends. This CDR3 region has 14 residues. Germline V CDR1 and CDR2: SGHRS, YFSETQ. The CDR3 nucleotides are TGCGCCAGCAGGCGGGGGCCCAGCACAGATACGCAGTATTTT. It codes for CASRRGPSTDTQYF.

The chain couples TRBV5-1 to TRBJ2-3; no firm D call. Trimming shortened V by 0 bases and J by 7 bases, and 6 bases separated the two germline ends. The CDR3 spans 12 residues. Germline CDR1 reads SGHRS; CDR2 reads YFSETQ. CDR3 coding DNA: TGCGCCAGCAGCTTGGGTGGGAATACGCAGTATTTT. This translates into CASSLGGNTQYF.

The chain carries TRBV5-1 and TRBJ1-2; 12 bases line up with TRBD1. The length of the CDR3 is 14 residues. The J segment lost 5 bases and the V segment lost 4 bases, leaving 3 bases of the junction unmatched. Germline V gene data show CDR1 as SGHRS and CDR2 as YFSETQ. The CDR3 sequence: CASSLGQGAYGYTF. DNA of the CDR3: TGCGCCAGCAGCCTGGGACAGGGGGCGTATGGCTACACCTTC. Combining the CDR3 with reference TRBV5-1 and TRBJ1-2 gives the whole variable domain KAGVTQTPRYLIKTRGQQVTLSCSPISGHRSVSWYQQTPGQGLQFLFEYFSETQRNKGNFPGRFSGRQFSNSRSEMNVSTLELGDSALYLCASSLGQGAYGYTFGSGTRLTVV.

The chain is built from TRBV7-2 and TRBJ2-5, with 14 bases lining up with TRBD2. V gave up 3 bases and J gave up 3 bases; unmatched junction bases: 3. Germline V lookup: CDR1 SGHTA, CDR2 FQGNSA. The CDR3 runs to 16 residues. The DNA for the CDR3 is TGTGCCAGCAGCTTCATGACTAGCGGGGGGGAAGAGACCCAGTACTTC. This codes for CASSFMTSGGEETQYF. The full variable domain, its missing parts supplied by reference TRBV7-2 and TRBJ2-5, is GAGVSQSPSNKVTEKGKDVELRCDPISGHTALYWYRQSLGQGLEFLIYFQGNSAPDKSGLPSDRFSAERTGGSVSTLTIQRTQQEDSAVYLCASSFMTSGGEETQYFGPGTRLLVL.

This chain joins TRBV5-1 and TRBJ2-3; the D gene is possibly TRBD2 (5 bases). Germline V gives CDR1 SGHRS, CDR2 YFSETQ. There are 14 residues in the CDR3. Trimming removed 7 bases at V and 3 bases at J, with 15 bases between. CDR3 in DNA: TGCGCCAGCGGCCCCGGAGGAGGAACAGATACGCAGTATTTT. This gives the protein CASGPGGGTDTQYF.